What follows describes a single TCR beta chain. Its specificity is not known. This specimen belongs to a study of cytomegalovirus exposure and HLA in healthy donors. Study-wide results and caveats: Analyses of presence/absence relied on an assumption of roughly uniform sequencing depth across donors. Specificity of a few CMV-associated chains for CMV antigens was verified in vitro. Per published reports, the classifier diagnosed cytomegalovirus status with high specificity and sensitivity.

The CDR3 has 16 amino acids. CDR1 LGHNA and CDR2 YSLEER come from the germline V gene. V lost 0 bases and J lost 0, with 9 bases in between. PCR employed 60 Vbeta and 13 Jbeta primers. Some clones are missing from TCRdb's copy, which holds only in-frame ones; the method was immunoSEQ multiplex PCR. Of about 160,000 clones listed, 70% to 80% are singletons. Sequenced: PBMCs. The chain carries TRBV4-3 and TRBJ1-3, with D unclear. This sequence originates from a man aged 40-49 years in good health and CMV-seronegative. The CDR3 protein is CASSQDRRGSGNTIYF. Written as DNA, the CDR3 is TGCGCCAGCAGCCAAGATAGGCGGGGCTCTGGAAACACCATATATTTT.